The entry below describes one T cell receptor (beta chain). No antigen is known for it. Measured with immunoSEQ multiplex PCR; TCRdb has only the in-frame clones, and not every one. The sample records nearly 2 million clones, about 95% being singletons. This CDR3 spans 15 amino acids. V dropped 3 bases and J dropped 0; count of bases not matched to a gene: 3. Germline V gene sequence: CDR1 SGDLS, CDR2 YYNGEE. This sample is part of a study of shared clonotypes between healthy human individuals. Study-wide findings and caveats: In the sorted subsets, rarefaction showed sequencing was incomplete despite large depth. Among four donors, approximately 5% of naive CD4 clonotypes were found in common.

CD45RO-negative, CCR7-selected cells formed the naive CD8 fraction, which excluded terminally differentiated effector memory CD45RA+ cells. All donors qualified as healthy HIV-negative adults and had experienced no recent acute infections or vaccinations. Source material: naive CD8+ T cells sorted from blood. The chain couples TRBV9 to TRBJ1-2; 9 bases match TRBD1. The TCR was taken from a man between 18 and 35 years old in good health. As DNA, the CDR3 is TGTGCCAGCAGCGCGGACAGGGGACCTAACTATGGCTACACCTTC. The encoded protein is CASSADRGPNYGYTF.